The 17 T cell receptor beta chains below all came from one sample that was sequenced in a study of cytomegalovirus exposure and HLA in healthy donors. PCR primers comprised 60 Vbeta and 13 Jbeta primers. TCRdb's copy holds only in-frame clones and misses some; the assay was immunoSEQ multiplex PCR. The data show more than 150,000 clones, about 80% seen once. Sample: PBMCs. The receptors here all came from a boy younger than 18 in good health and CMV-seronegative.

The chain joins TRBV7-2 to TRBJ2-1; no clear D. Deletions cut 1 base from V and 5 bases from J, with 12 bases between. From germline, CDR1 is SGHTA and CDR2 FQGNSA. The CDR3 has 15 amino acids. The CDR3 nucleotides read TGTGCCAGCAGCTTAGTTCGACTCGCGAACAATGAGCAGTTCTTC. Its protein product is CASSLVRLANNEQFF. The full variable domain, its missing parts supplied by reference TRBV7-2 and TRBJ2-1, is GAGVSQSPSNKVTEKGKDVELRCDPISGHTALYWYRQSLGQGLEFLIYFQGNSAPDKSGLPSDRFSAERTGGSVSTLTIQRTQQEDSAVYLCASSLVRLANNEQFFGPGTRLTVL.

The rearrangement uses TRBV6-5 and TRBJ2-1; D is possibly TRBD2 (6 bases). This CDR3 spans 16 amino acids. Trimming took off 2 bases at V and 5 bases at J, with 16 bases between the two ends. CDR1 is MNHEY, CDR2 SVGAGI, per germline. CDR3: CASSYGYAGTHNEQFF. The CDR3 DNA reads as TGTGCCAGCAGTTACGGTTATGCGGGGACTCACAATGAGCAGTTCTTC.

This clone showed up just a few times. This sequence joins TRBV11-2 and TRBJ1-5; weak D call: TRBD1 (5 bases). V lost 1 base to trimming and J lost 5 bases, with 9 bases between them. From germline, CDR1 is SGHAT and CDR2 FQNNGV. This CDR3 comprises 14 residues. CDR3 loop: CASSLGQGDQPQHF. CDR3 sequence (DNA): TGTGCCAGCAGCTTAGGTCAAGGGGATCAGCCCCAGCATTTT.

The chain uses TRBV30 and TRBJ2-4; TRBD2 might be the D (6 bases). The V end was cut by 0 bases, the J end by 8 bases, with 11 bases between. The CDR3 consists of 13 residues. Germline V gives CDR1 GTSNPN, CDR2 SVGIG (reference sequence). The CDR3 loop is CAWSVGGVDIQYF. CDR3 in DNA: TGTGCCTGGAGTGTCGGCGGGGTGGACATTCAGTACTTC.

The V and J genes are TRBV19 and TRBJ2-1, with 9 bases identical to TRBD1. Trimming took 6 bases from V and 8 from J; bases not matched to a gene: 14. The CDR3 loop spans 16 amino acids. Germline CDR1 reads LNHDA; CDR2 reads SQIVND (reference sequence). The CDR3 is CASSRTPGTGKDEQFF. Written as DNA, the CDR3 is TGTGCCAGTAGCCGTACGCCCGGGACAGGGAAAGATGAGCAGTTCTTC. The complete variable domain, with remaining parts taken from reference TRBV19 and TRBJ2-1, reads DGGITQSPKYLFRKEGQNVTLSCEQNLNHDAMYWYRQDPGQGLRLIYYSQIVNDFQKGDIAEGYSVSREKKESFPLTVTSAQKNPTAFYLCASSRTPGTGKDEQFFGPGTRLTVL.

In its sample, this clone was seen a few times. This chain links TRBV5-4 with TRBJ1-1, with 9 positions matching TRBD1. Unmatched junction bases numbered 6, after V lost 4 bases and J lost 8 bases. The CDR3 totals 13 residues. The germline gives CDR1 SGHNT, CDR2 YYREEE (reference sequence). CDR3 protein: CASSRITGGEAFF. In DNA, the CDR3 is TGTGCCAGCAGCCGAATTACAGGGGGCGAAGCTTTCTTT.

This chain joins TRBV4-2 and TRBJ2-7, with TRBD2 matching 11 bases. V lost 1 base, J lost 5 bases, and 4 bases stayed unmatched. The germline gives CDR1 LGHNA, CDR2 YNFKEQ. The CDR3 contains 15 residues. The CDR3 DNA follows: TGTGCCAGCAGCCAAGTTCTAGCGGGGGGCCACGAGCAGTACTTC. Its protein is CASSQVLAGGHEQYF.

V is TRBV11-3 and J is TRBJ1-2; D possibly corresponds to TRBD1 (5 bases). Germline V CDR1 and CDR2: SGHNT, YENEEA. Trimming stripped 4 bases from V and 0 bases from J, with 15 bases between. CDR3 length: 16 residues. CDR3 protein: CASSSQAGPSNYGYTF. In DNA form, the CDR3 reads TGTGCCAGCAGCTCCCAGGCAGGGCCTTCTAACTATGGCTACACCTTC.

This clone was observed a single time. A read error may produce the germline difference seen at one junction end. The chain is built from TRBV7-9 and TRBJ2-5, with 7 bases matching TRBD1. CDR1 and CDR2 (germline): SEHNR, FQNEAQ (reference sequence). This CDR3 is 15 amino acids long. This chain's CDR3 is CSSSLAPGGQETQYF. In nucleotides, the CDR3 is TGTTCCAGCAGCTTAGCCCCAGGGGGACAAGAGACCCAGTACTTC.

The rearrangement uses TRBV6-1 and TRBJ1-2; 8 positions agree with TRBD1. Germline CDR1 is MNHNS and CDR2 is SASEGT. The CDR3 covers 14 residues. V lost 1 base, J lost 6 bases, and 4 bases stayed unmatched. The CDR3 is CASSEGQGLDGYTF. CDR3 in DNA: TGTGCCAGCAGTGAAGGACAGGGGTTAGATGGCTACACCTTC.

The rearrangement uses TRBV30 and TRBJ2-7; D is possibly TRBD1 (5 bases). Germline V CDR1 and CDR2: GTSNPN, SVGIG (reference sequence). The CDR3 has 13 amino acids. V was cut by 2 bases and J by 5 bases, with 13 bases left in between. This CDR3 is CAWSRMQGHEQYF. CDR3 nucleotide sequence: TGTGCCTGGAGTAGGATGCAGGGCCACGAGCAGTACTTC.

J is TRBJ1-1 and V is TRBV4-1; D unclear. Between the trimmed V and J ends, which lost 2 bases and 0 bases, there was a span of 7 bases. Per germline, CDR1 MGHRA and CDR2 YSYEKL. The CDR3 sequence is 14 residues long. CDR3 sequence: CASSQPPLNTEAFF. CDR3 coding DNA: TGCGCCAGCAGCCAACCCCCTCTGAACACTGAAGCTTTCTTT.

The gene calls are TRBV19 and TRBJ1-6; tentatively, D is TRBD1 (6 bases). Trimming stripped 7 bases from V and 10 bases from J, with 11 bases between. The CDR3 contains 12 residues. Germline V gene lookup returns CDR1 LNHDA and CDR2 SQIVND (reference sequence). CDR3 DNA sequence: TGTGCCAGTAAGGGGACACAATCACCCCTCCACTTT. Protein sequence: CASKGTQSPLHF.

CDR3 sequence (DNA): TGCGCCAGCAGCTGGGCCGGCAGCGGGGGGATTACAGATACGCAGTATTTT. This gives the protein CASSWAGSGGITDTQYF. The chain links TRBV5-1 to TRBJ2-3, with 9 nucleotides matching TRBD2. Germline assignment: CDR1 SGHRS and CDR2 YFSETQ. This CDR3 comprises 17 residues. V lost 3 bases, J lost 3 bases, and 11 bases stayed unmatched. The complete variable domain, with remaining parts taken from reference TRBV5-1 and TRBJ2-3, reads KAGVTQTPRYLIKTRGQQVTLSCSPISGHRSVSWYQQTPGQGLQFLFEYFSETQRNKGNFPGRFSGRQFSNSRSEMNVSTLELGDSALYLCASSWAGSGGITDTQYFGPGTRLTVL.

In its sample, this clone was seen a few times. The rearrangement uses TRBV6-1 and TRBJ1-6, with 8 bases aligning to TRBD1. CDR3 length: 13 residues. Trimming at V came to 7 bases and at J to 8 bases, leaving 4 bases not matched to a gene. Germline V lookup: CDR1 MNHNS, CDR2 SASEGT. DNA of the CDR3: TGTGCCAGCACGGACAGGGACCATTCACCCCTCCACTTT. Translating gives CASTDRDHSPLHF.

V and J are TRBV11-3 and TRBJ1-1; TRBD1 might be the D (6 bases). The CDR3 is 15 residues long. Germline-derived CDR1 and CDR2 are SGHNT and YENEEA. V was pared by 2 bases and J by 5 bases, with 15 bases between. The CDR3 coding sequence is TGTGCCAGCAGCTTACGATTGGGGGCTCGAACTGAAGCTTTCTTT. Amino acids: CASSLRLGARTEAFF.

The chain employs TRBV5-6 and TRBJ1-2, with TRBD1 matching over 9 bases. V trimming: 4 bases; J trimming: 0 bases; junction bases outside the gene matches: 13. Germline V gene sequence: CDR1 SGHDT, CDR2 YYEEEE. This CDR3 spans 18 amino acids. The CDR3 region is CASSPIRDREISNYGYTF. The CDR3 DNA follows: TGTGCCAGCAGCCCGATCCGGGACAGGGAGATTTCTAACTATGGCTACACCTTC.